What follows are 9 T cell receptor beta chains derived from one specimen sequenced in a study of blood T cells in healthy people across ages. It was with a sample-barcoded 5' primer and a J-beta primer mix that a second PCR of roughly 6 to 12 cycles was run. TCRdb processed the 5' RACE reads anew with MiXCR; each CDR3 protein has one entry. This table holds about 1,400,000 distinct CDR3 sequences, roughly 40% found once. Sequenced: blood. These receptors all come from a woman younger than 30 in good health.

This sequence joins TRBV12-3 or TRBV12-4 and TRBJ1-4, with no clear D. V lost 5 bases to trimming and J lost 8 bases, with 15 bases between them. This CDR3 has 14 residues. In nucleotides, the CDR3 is TGTGCCAGCAGTCCCACGAATGGAGGGGAAAAACTGTTTTTT. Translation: CASSPTNGGEKLFF.

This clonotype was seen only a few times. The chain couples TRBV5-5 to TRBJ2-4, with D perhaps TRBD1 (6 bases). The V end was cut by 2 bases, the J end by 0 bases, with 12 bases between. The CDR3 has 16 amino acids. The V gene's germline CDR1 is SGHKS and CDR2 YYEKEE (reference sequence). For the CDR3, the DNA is TGTGCCAGCAGCTTTAACAGGGCTCCAGCCAAAAACATTCAGTACTTC. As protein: CASSFNRAPAKNIQYF.

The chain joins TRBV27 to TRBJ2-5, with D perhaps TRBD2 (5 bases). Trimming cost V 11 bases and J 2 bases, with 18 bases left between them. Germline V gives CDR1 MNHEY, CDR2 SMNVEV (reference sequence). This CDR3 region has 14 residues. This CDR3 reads CADFPRGLQETQYF. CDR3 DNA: TGTGCCGACTTCCCTCGGGGTCTTCAAGAGACCCAGTACTTC.

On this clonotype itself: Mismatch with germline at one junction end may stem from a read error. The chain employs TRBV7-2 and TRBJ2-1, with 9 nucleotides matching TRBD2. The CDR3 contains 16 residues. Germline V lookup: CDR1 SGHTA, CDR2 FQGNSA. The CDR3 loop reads CACSLKRLAAGNEQFF. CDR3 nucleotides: TGTGCCTGCAGCCTAAAGCGACTAGCGGCCGGCAATGAGCAGTTCTTC.

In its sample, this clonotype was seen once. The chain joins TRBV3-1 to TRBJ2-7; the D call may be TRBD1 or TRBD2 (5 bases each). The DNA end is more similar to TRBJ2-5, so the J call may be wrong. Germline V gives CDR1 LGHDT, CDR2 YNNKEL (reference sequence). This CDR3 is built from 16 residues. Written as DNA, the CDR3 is TGTGCCAGCAGCCAAGATCGAGGGGAATGGAAGAAGACCCAGTACTTC. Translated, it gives CASSQDRGEWKKTQYF.

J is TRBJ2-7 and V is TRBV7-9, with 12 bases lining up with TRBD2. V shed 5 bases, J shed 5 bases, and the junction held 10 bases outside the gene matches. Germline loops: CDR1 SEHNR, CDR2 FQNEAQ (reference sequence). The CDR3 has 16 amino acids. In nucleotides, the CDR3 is TGTGCCAGCAGCCCCTGGACTAGCGGGGACGCTGACGAGCAGTACTTC. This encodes CASSPWTSGDADEQYF.

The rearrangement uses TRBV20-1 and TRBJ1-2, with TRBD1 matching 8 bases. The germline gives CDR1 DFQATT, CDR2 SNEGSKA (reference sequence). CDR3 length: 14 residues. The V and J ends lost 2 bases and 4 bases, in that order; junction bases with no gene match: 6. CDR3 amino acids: CSARLVTGGYGYTF. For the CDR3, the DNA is TGCAGTGCTAGACTCGTCACAGGGGGCTATGGCTACACCTTC.

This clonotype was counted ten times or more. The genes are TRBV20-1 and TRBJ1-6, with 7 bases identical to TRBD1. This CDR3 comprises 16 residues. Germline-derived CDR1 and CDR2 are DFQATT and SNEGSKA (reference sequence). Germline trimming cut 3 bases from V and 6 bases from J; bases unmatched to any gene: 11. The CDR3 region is CSARQGEQGVNSPLHF. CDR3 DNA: TGCAGTGCTAGGCAGGGGGAGCAAGGGGTTAATTCACCCCTCCACTTT.

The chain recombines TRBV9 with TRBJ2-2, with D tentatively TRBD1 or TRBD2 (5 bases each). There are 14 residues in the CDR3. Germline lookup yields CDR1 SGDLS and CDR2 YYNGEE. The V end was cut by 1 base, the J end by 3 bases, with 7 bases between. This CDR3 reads CASSVLGDTGELFF. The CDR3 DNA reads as TGTGCCAGCAGCGTATTGGGGGACACCGGGGAGCTGTTTTTT.